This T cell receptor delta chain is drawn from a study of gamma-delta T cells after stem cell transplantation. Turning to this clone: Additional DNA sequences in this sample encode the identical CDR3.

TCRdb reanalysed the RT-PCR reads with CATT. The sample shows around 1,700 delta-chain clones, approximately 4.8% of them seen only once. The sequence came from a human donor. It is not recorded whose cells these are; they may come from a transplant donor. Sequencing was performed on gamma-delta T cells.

The CDR3 reads CACDTLGGKDTDKLIF. The CDR3 bases are TGTGCCTGTGACACGCTGGGAGGCAAAGACACCGATAAACTCATCTTT. V gene TRDV2 combines with J gene TRDJ1; TRDD3 is a possible D gene (5 bases). The CDR3 is 16 residues long. Trimming removed 1 base at V and 0 bases at J, with 14 bases between. Germline lookup yields CDR1 GEAIGNYY and CDR2 EKD.